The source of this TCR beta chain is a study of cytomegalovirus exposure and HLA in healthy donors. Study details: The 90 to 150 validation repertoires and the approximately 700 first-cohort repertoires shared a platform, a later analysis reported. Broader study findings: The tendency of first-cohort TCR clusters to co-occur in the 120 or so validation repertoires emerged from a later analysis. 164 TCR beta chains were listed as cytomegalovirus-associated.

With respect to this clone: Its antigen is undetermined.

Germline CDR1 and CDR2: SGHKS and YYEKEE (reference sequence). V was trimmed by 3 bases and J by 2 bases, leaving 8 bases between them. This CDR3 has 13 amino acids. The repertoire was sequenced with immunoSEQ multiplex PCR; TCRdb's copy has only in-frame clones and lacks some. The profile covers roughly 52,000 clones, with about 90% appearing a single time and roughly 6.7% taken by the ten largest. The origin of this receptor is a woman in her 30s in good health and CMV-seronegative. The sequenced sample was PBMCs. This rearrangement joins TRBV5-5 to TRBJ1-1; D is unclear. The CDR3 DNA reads TGTGCCAGCAGCTCGACAACAAACACTGAAGCTTTCTTT. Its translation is CASSSTTNTEAFF.